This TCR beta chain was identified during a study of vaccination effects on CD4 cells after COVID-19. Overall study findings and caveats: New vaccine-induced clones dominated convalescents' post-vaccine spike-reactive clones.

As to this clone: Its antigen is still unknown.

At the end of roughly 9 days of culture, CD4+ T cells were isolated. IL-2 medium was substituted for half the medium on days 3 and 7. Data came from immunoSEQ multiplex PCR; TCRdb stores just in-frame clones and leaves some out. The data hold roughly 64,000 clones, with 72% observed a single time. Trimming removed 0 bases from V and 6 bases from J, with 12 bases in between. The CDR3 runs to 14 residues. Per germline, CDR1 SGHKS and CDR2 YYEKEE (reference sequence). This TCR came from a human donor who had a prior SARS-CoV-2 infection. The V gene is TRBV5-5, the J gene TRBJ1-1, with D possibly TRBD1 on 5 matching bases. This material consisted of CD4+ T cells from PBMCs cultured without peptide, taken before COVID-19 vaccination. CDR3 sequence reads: CASSLGGNGAEAFF. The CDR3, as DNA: TGTGCCAGCAGCTTGGGGGGGAATGGCGCTGAAGCTTTCTTT.